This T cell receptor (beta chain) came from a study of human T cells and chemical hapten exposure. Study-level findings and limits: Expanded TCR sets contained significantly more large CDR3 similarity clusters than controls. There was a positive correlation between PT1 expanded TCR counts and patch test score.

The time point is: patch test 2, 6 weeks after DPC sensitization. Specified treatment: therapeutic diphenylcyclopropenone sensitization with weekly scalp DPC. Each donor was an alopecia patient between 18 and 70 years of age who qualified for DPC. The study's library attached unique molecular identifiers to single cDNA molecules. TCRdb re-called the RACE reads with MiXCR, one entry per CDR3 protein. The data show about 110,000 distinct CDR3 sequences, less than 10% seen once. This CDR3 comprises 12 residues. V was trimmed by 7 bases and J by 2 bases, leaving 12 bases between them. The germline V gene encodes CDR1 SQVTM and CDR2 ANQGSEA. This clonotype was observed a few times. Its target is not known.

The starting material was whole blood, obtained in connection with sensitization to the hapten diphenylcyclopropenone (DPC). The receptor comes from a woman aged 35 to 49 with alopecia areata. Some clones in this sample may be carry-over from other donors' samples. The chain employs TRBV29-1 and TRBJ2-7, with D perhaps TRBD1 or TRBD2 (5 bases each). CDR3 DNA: TGCAGCGCGGGGACGTCTACCTACGAGCAGTACTTC. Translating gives CSAGTSTYEQYF.